This T cell receptor (beta chain) was documented in a study of T cells in localized non-small cell lung cancer. Data came from immunoSEQ multiplex PCR; TCRdb stores just in-frame clones and leaves some out. Counted here are tens of thousands of clones, about 90% occurring once; the ten biggest clones make up around 4%. V gave up 5 bases and J gave up 0 bases; unmatched junction bases: 4. CDR1 SGHTA and CDR2 FQGNSA come from the germline V gene. CDR3 length: 16 residues. A single count supports this clone. The antigen is not known. Overall study results and limits: Highest T cell clonality was seen in uninvolved adjacent lung, surpassing that measured in tumor. Detection in adjacent lung was observed for a median roughly 62 of the top 100 tumor clones. Elevated circulating T cell density in blood was associated with longer overall survival.

The genes are TRBV7-2 and TRBJ2-2; 9 bases are a match to TRBD1. This clonotype originated in a woman aged 35 to 70 with stage III lung adenocarcinoma. Sequenced here: peripheral blood mononuclear cells, sampled before any cancer treatment. CDR3 amino acids: CASSTWDRANTGELFF. The DNA of the CDR3 is TGTGCCAGCAGCACCTGGGACAGGGCGAACACCGGGGAGCTGTTTTTT.